This T cell receptor beta chain is from a study of T cell responses to AZD1222 COVID-19 vaccine. Overall study results and limits: Mapped onto spike, vaccine-associated CD4 TCRs spanned it and were dominant at 160-218 and 743-854. Donor demographics were predominantly white British with a female majority; clonal diversity may be underestimated. The study found Spike-specific TCR breadth and depth rose after two AZD1222 doses.

As to this clone: What it binds is not known.

Repertoires were generated with immunoSEQ multiplex PCR, while TCRdb's copy carries only in-frame clones and drops some. Among 120,000 or so clones listed, more than 70% were seen once. The receptor was derived from an adult in good health. This specimen consisted of peripheral blood, obtained on day 0 of AZD1222 vaccination.

CDR3 bases: TGCGCCAGCAGCTCCCATCAGGGTATGACAGATACGCAGTATTTT. Its protein is CASSSHQGMTDTQYF. The V gene is TRBV5-1, the J gene TRBJ2-3, with D possibly being TRBD1 (5 bases). The V end was cut by 3 bases, the J end by 3 bases, with 14 bases between. CDR1 is SGHRS and CDR2 is YFSETQ in the germline V gene. This CDR3 is built from 15 residues.